The next 17 T cell receptor beta chains were all read from a single sample in a study of T cell responses to AZD1222 COVID-19 vaccine. Only in-frame clones appear in the TCRdb table, and some are missing; sequencing was by immunoSEQ multiplex PCR. The profile shows roughly 120,000 clones, roughly 84% of them singletons. The sequences come from peripheral blood, collected on day 0 of AZD1222 vaccination. These receptors originate from an adult in good health.

J is TRBJ2-7 and V is TRBV18; 11 bases are shared with TRBD2. There are 15 residues in the CDR3. V dropped 3 bases and J dropped 2; count of bases not matched to a gene: 3. The germline CDR1 and CDR2 sequences are KGHSH and LQKENI. The CDR3 DNA reads as TGTGCCAGCTCACCGGGACTAGCGGAAACCTACGAGCAGTACTTC. Translating gives CASSPGLAETYEQYF.

The rearrangement joins TRBV7-3 to TRBJ2-1; the D gene is possibly TRBD1 (7 bases). V lost 5 bases, J lost 7 bases, and 18 bases lay in between. The CDR3 extends over 15 amino acids. Germline V gives CDR1 SGHTA, CDR2 FQGTGA. CDR3 region: CASSPTGEVGNEQFF. The CDR3 DNA is TGTGCCAGCAGCCCAACAGGGGAGGTGGGAAATGAGCAGTTCTTC.

The gene calls are TRBV4-3 and TRBJ1-1; D remains ambiguous. The ends were cut back, 1 base at V and 4 bases at J, with 7 bases in the middle. The CDR3 is 13 residues long. The V gene's germline CDR1 is LGHNA and CDR2 YSLEER. CDR3 protein: CASSQGLGTEAFF. DNA for the CDR3: TGCGCCAGCAGCCAAGGTTTGGGCACTGAAGCTTTCTTT.

The rearrangement uses TRBV5-6 and TRBJ1-3; perhaps TRBD1 as D (5 bases). The CDR3 has 16 amino acids. The V end lost 0 bases, the J end lost 5 bases, and 15 bases lay between the germline ends. The V gene's germline CDR1 is SGHDT and CDR2 YYEEEE. CDR3 coding DNA: TGTGCCAGCAGCTTGGCCGTTCGGGGCAGCCGAAACACCATATATTTT. Its protein is CASSLAVRGSRNTIYF.

The rearrangement links TRBV5-4 to TRBJ2-2, with 8 nucleotides matching TRBD2. The V gene end was trimmed by 1 base and the J gene end by 6 bases; junction bases not matched to a gene: 2. Germline V gives CDR1 SGHNT, CDR2 YYREEE (reference sequence). The CDR3 has 14 residues. For the CDR3, the DNA is TGTGCCAGCAGCTTGTACGGGGGGGCCGGGGAGCTGTTTTTT. Its translation: CASSLYGGAGELFF.

This chain connects TRBV28 to TRBJ1-3, with 10 bases aligning to TRBD1. CDR1 is MDHEN and CDR2 is SYDVKM in the germline V gene. The J segment lost 2 bases and the V segment lost 5 bases, leaving 3 bases of the junction unmatched. The CDR3 totals 15 residues. The CDR3: CASSGDRGTGNTIYF. The CDR3 DNA follows: TGTGCCAGCAGTGGGGACAGGGGAACTGGAAACACCATATATTTT.

The J gene is TRBJ2-7, the V gene TRBV28; maybe TRBD2 (6 bases). V dropped 5 bases and J dropped 3 bases, with 14 bases sitting between them. The CDR3 runs 14 residues. Per the germline V gene, CDR1 is MDHEN and CDR2 is SYDVKM. CDR3 nucleotides: TGTGCCAGCAGTCCACACTCGGGGGACTACGAGCAGTACTTC. This gives the protein CASSPHSGDYEQYF.

The rearrangement links TRBV10-3 to TRBJ2-5; 7 bases line up with TRBD2. Unmatched junction bases numbered 2, after V lost 7 bases and J lost 3 bases. Germline V gene data show CDR1 as ENHRY and CDR2 as SYGVKD. The CDR3 is 12 amino acids. The CDR3 coding sequence is TGTGCCATCACCAGCGGGGAAGAGACCCAGTACTTC. Translated: CAITSGEETQYF.

The chain carries TRBV4-3 and TRBJ1-1; 7 bases are a match to TRBD1. V was clipped by 3 bases and J by 4 bases; unmatched bases: 11. This CDR3 region has 16 residues. CDR1 is LGHNA and CDR2 is YSLEER in the germline V gene. As DNA, the CDR3 is TGCGCCAGCAGCCACCCGGGACAGAGCCGAGGCACTGAAGCTTTCTTT. Protein: CASSHPGQSRGTEAFF.

The chain joins TRBV20-1 to TRBJ1-1; D is unresolved. The CDR3 has 14 residues. Trimming cost V 3 bases and J 10 bases, with 21 bases left between them. CDR1 and CDR2 (germline): DFQATT, SNEGSKA (reference sequence). Written as DNA, the CDR3 is TGCAGTGCTAGTCCCGGCGGCAGGCGGTCAGTAGCTTTCTTT. This sequence encodes CSASPGGRRSVAFF.

This clone was picked up one time. CDR3 nucleotide sequence: TGTGCCAGTGAGAACCGGGACAGGGCCGAGAACTATGGCTACACCTTC. Its protein is CASENRDRAENYGYTF. The rearrangement uses TRBV19 and TRBJ1-2; 9 positions match TRBD1. CDR1 is LNHDA, CDR2 SQIVND, per germline (reference sequence). With 8 bases clipped from V and 2 bases from J, the junction kept 12 bases outside the gene matches. CDR3 length equals 16 residues.

The chain uses TRBV27 and TRBJ1-6; no clear D. CDR1 MNHEY and CDR2 SMNVEV come from the germline V gene (reference sequence). Trimming left V 3 bases short and J 5 bases short, with 5 bases between. There are 13 residues in the CDR3. CDR3 nucleotides: TGTGCCAGCAGTTTTGGCGATAATTCACCCCTCCACTTT. Amino acids: CASSFGDNSPLHF.

V and J are TRBV10-3 and TRBJ2-7, with D perhaps TRBD2 (6 bases). This CDR3 is built from 14 residues. V shed 7 bases and J shed 2 bases, with 15 bases lying between them. In germline, CDR1 is ENHRY, CDR2 SYGVKD. In DNA form, the CDR3 reads TGTGCCATCAAAAGTCCGGGACTTCCCTACGAGCAGTACTTC. This sequence encodes CAIKSPGLPYEQYF.

The chain joins TRBV5-6 to TRBJ2-2; either TRBD1 or TRBD2 may fit D (5 bases each). From germline, CDR1 is SGHDT and CDR2 YYEEEE. Deletions cut 4 bases from V and 4 bases from J, with 11 bases between. This CDR3 has 14 amino acids. As DNA, the CDR3 is TGTGCCAGCAGCAAAGGGGAGAGCACCGGGGAGCTGTTTTTT. Translation gives CASSKGESTGELFF.

The chain recombines TRBV15 with TRBJ2-3, with D perhaps matching TRBD1 or TRBD2 (5 bases each). V was shortened by 3 bases and J by 6 bases, with 19 bases between the two germline ends. The CDR3 is 16 amino acids. Germline CDR1 and CDR2: LNHNV and YYDKDF (reference sequence). In DNA form, the CDR3 reads TGTGCCACCAGCAGCTCAAGGGGACCGCCCCGTGATACGCAGTATTTT. This translates into CATSSSRGPPRDTQYF.

The V and J genes are TRBV2 and TRBJ2-5; 11 nucleotides match TRBD1. The V gene's germline CDR1 is SNHLY and CDR2 FYNNEI. V was clipped by 6 bases and J by 5 bases; unmatched bases: 2. The CDR3 runs to 13 residues. Here the CDR3 reads CASRDRGQETQYF. CDR3 DNA sequence: TGTGCCAGCAGGGACAGGGGGCAGGAGACCCAGTACTTC.

The chain is built from TRBV7-9 and TRBJ1-6; D ambiguous. With 1 base removed from V and 9 bases from J, the gap between germline ends came to 7 bases. The length of the CDR3 is 13 residues. Per germline, CDR1 SEHNR and CDR2 FQNEAQ (reference sequence). CDR3: CASSLDVLSPLHF. The CDR3 bases are TGTGCCAGCAGCTTAGATGTCCTTTCACCCCTCCACTTT.